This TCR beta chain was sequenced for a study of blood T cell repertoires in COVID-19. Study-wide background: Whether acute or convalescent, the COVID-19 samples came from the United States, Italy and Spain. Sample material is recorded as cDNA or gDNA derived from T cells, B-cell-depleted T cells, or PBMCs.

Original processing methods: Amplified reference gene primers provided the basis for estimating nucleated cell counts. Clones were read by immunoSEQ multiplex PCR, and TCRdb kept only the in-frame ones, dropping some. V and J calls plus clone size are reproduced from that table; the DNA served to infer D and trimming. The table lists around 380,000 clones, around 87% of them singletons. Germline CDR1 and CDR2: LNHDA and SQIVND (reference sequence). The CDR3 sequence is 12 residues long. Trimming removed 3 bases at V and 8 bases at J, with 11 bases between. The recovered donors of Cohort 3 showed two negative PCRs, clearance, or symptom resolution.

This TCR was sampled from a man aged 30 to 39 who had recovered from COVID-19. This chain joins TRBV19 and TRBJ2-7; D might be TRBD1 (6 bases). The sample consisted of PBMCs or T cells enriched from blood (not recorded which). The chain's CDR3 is CASSIAGDKQYF. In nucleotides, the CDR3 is TGTGCCAGTAGTATTGCAGGGGATAAGCAGTACTTC.